A selection of T cell receptor beta chains follows, all from one sample in a study of cytomegalovirus exposure and HLA in healthy donors. Using immunoSEQ multiplex PCR, the repertoire was profiled, and TCRdb retains in-frame clones only, with some absent. The sample lists 110,000 to 150,000 clones; 76% were seen once. What was sequenced was PBMCs. The receptors come from a woman in her thirties or forties in good health and CMV-seronegative. Each CDR3 is given without its conserved first and last residue. The order of the fields is clone size, J gene, V gene, CDR3 protein. Size values are once, few and many counts, or a class for expanded clones, and some rows have none.

abundance: -; j_gene: TRBJ2-2; v_gene: TRBV4-1; CDR3aa: ASSRLAGGTNTGELF
abundance: once; j_gene: TRBJ2-4; v_gene: TRBV7-2; CDR3aa: ASIPTWRIQY
abundance: -; j_gene: TRBJ1-1; v_gene: TRBV14; CDR3aa: ASSQWTGLNTEAF
abundance: -; j_gene: TRBJ1-1; v_gene: TRBV29-1; CDR3aa: SAPVRGTEAF
abundance: once; j_gene: TRBJ2-4; v_gene: TRBV28; CDR3aa: ASSLSRQWVSFIKSKNIQY
abundance: -; j_gene: TRBJ2-4; v_gene: TRBV30; CDR3aa: AWSSRRDSGIQY
abundance: -; j_gene: TRBJ2-6; v_gene: TRBV7-9; CDR3aa: ASSLARSSGANVLT
abundance: -; j_gene: TRBJ2-3; v_gene: TRBV9; CDR3aa: ASSPRTSGGTDTQY
abundance: -; j_gene: TRBJ2-2; v_gene: TRBV28; CDR3aa: ASSFPTGNTGELF
abundance: few; j_gene: TRBJ1-4; v_gene: TRBV6-6; CDR3aa: ASSSGGFNNEKLF
abundance: -; j_gene: TRBJ2-7; v_gene: TRBV27; CDR3aa: ACRLQGQGAYEQY
abundance: -; j_gene: TRBJ2-1; v_gene: TRBV5-1; CDR3aa: ASSLGGGVSYNEQF
abundance: -; j_gene: TRBJ1-3; v_gene: TRBV4-2; CDR3aa: ASSQETGVSGNTIY
abundance: -; j_gene: TRBJ2-3; v_gene: TRBV5-4; CDR3aa: ASSSAQARGRDTQY
abundance: -; j_gene: TRBJ1-1; v_gene: TRBV7-6; CDR3aa: ASSWALGSEAF
abundance: -; j_gene: TRBJ2-1; v_gene: TRBV11-3; CDR3aa: ASSLDSGRLNNEQF
abundance: -; j_gene: TRBJ1-5; v_gene: TRBV28; CDR3aa: ASSFAGYNQPQH
abundance: -; j_gene: TRBJ2-7; v_gene: TRBV29-1; CDR3aa: SAGTGTYEQY
abundance: -; j_gene: TRBJ2-1; v_gene: TRBV7-2; CDR3aa: ASQLAVYNEQF
abundance: -; j_gene: TRBJ2-7; v_gene: TRBV11-2; CDR3aa: ASSPPRAYEQY
abundance: few; j_gene: TRBJ2-1; v_gene: TRBV6-4; CDR3aa: ASSGQGARGNAQF
abundance: -; j_gene: TRBJ1-1; v_gene: TRBV4-1; CDR3aa: ASSQVGQGSNAEAF
abundance: -; j_gene: TRBJ2-7; v_gene: TRBV15; CDR3aa: ATSRDLGTVEQY
abundance: -; j_gene: TRBJ1-1; v_gene: TRBV7-6; CDR3aa: ASSHLQEGNTEAF
abundance: -; j_gene: TRBJ2-5; v_gene: TRBV5-5; CDR3aa: ASTVQGAYGQY
abundance: -; j_gene: TRBJ2-7; v_gene: TRBV5-1; CDR3aa: ASRDRGGNLYEQY
abundance: -; j_gene: TRBJ2-7; v_gene: TRBV4-2; CDR3aa: ASSHLIGTSGYEQY
abundance: -; j_gene: TRBJ2-7; v_gene: TRBV10-1; CDR3aa: ASSPRRGGNYEQY
abundance: -; j_gene: TRBJ2-7; v_gene: TRBV6-1; CDR3aa: ASSATSGSILGVYEQY
abundance: -; j_gene: TRBJ1-2; v_gene: TRBV7-8; CDR3aa: ASSLDFQGILAMT
abundance: -; j_gene: TRBJ1-2; v_gene: TRBV10-3; CDR3aa: AISESDRGGYGYT
abundance: once; j_gene: TRBJ2-5; v_gene: TRBV18; CDR3aa: ASSPRLAETQY
abundance: few; j_gene: TRBJ2-2; v_gene: TRBV6-4; CDR3aa: ASSPNTGELF
abundance: -; j_gene: TRBJ2-7; v_gene: TRBV2; CDR3aa: ASSGGLAGGSYEQY
abundance: once; j_gene: TRBJ1-4; v_gene: TRBV27; CDR3aa: ASSLQGSGNEKLF
abundance: -; j_gene: TRBJ1-1; v_gene: TRBV2; CDR3aa: ASSGGDRVHPNAEAF
abundance: -; j_gene: TRBJ2-3; v_gene: TRBV5-6; CDR3aa: ASSRGLAGTDTQY
abundance: -; j_gene: TRBJ1-5; v_gene: TRBV4-1; CDR3aa: ASSQERQGSNQPQH
abundance: -; j_gene: TRBJ2-4; v_gene: TRBV5-1; CDR3aa: ASSRGQEIAKNIQY
abundance: -; j_gene: TRBJ2-7; v_gene: TRBV2; CDR3aa: ASSSGTGYYEQY
abundance: once; j_gene: TRBJ2-2; v_gene: TRBV5-4; CDR3aa: ASSLEASGRSGELF
abundance: -; j_gene: TRBJ2-6; v_gene: TRBV11-2; CDR3aa: ASSLDPGTPSGANVLT
abundance: once; j_gene: TRBJ2-1; v_gene: TRBV7-2; CDR3aa: ASSLNSGGHEF
abundance: once; j_gene: TRBJ2-1; v_gene: TRBV5-4; CDR3aa: ASSSGTTGYNEQF
abundance: -; j_gene: TRBJ2-5; v_gene: TRBV5-1; CDR3aa: ASNPGTDQETQY
abundance: -; j_gene: TRBJ2-2; v_gene: TRBV7-2; CDR3aa: ASSLEGGTNTGELF
abundance: -; j_gene: TRBJ1-1; v_gene: TRBV10-1; CDR3aa: ASRSGTGGSEAF
abundance: -; j_gene: TRBJ1-1; v_gene: TRBV5-1; CDR3aa: ASSRWTGSLMNTEAF
abundance: -; j_gene: TRBJ2-3; v_gene: TRBV27; CDR3aa: ASSWGGGASTDTQY
abundance: -; j_gene: TRBJ2-7; v_gene: TRBV6-5; CDR3aa: ASRKGQISSYEQY
abundance: -; j_gene: TRBJ1-5; v_gene: TRBV2; CDR3aa: ASQTEATYQPQH
abundance: -; j_gene: -; v_gene: TRBV18; CDR3aa: ASSPKYGNRYEQY
abundance: many; j_gene: TRBJ2-7; v_gene: TRBV28; CDR3aa: ASTPGDSYEQY
abundance: -; j_gene: TRBJ1-5; v_gene: TRBV10-3; CDR3aa: AISGRENQPQH